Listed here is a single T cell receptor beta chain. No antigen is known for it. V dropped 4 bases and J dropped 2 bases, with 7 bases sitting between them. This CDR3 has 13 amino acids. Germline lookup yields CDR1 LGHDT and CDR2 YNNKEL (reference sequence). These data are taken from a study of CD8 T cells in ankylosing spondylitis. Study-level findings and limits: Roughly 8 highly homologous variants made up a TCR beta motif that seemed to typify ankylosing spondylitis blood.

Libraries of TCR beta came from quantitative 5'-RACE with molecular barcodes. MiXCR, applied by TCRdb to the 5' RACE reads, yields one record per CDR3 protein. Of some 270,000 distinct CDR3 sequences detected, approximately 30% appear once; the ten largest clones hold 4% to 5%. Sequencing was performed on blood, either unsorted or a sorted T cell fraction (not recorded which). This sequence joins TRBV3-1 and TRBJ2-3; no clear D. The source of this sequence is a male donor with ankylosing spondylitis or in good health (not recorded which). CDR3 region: CASSPEYTDTQYF. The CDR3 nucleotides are TGTGCCAGCAGCCCGGAATACACAGATACGCAGTATTTT.